The 9 T cell receptor beta chains below all came from one sample that was sequenced in a study of blood T cells in healthy people across ages. A second PCR of 7 to 11 cycles used a sample-barcoded 5' primer and a J-beta primer mix. From the 5' RACE reads, TCRdb called clonotypes with MiXCR, one entry per CDR3 protein. The profile shows about 970,000 distinct CDR3 sequences, roughly 50% of them singletons. Sequenced sample: blood. The receptors were gathered from a woman aged 60-70 years in good health.

The chain combines TRBV20-1 with TRBJ2-1, with TRBD2 matching 7 bases. Per the germline V gene, CDR1 is DFQATT and CDR2 is SNEGSKA (reference sequence). The CDR3 is made up of 17 amino acids. V shed 1 base and J 2 bases; nucleotides not matched to a gene: 11. CDR3 sequence: CSARAITAGVPYNEQFF. CDR3 coding DNA: TGCAGTGCTAGAGCAATAACCGCGGGGGTACCCTACAATGAGCAGTTCTTC.

The genes are TRBV20-1 and TRBJ2-7, with 9 bases aligning to TRBD2. The CDR3 has 15 residues. The germline V gene has CDR1 DFQATT and CDR2 SNEGSKA (reference sequence). Unmatched junction bases numbered 6, after V lost 3 bases and J lost 0 bases. The CDR3 nucleotides are TGCAGTGCTAGGCCCGGACTAGCGCGCTCCTACGAGCAGTACTTC. Residues: CSARPGLARSYEQYF.

This chain uses TRBV29-1 with TRBJ2-7; TRBD2 matches at 10 bases. Gene TRBJ2-5 matches the end of the DNA better, so the J call may be wrong. The CDR3 loop spans 13 amino acids. Germline V gene lookup returns CDR1 SQVTM and CDR2 ANQGSEA. The DNA of the CDR3 is TGCAGCGCGCCTAGCGGGGGACAAGAGACCCAGTACTTC. It is translated as CSAPSGGQETQYF.

The V and J genes are TRBV28 and TRBJ2-4, with a weak D call TRBD1 (7 bases). Trimming shortened V by 6 bases and J by 8 bases, and 20 bases separated the two germline ends. CDR3 length equals 15 residues. Germline CDR1 and CDR2: MDHEN and SYDVKM. The CDR3 reads CASRPTGGGWDIQYF. The CDR3 nucleotides are TGTGCCAGCAGACCAACCGGAGGGGGCTGGGACATTCAGTACTTC.

This clonotype was observed a handful of times. The CDR3 spells CASIAPHGRAEQFF. CDR3 nucleotides: TGTGCCAGCATCGCCCCACACGGGAGGGCGGAGCAGTTCTTC. The J gene is TRBJ2-1, the V gene TRBV6-5, with 8 nucleotides matching TRBD2. Germline trimming cut 7 bases from V and 10 bases from J; bases unmatched to any gene: 12. Per the germline V gene, CDR1 is MNHEY and CDR2 is SVGAGI. The CDR3 totals 14 residues.

This chain uses TRBV7-2 with TRBJ2-3; 10 bases fit TRBD2. The germline CDR1 and CDR2 sequences are SGHTA and FQGNSA. V was clipped by 1 base and J by 6 bases; unmatched bases: 7. This CDR3 is built from 16 residues. The DNA for the CDR3 is TGTGCCAGCAGCTTAGTACCAGCGGGAGGGTTGGATACGCAGTATTTT. Translation gives CASSLVPAGGLDTQYF.

This chain links TRBV12-3 or TRBV12-4 with TRBJ2-3; 14 bases align to TRBD2. The CDR3 consists of 17 residues. V lost 8 bases to trimming and J lost 4 bases; unmatched junction nucleotides: 11. CDR3 in amino acids: CASGPGLAGEEADTQYF. The CDR3 nucleotides are TGTGCCAGCGGACCGGGACTAGCGGGAGAAGAGGCAGATACGCAGTATTTT.

The J gene is TRBJ2-1, the V gene TRBV12-3 or TRBV12-4; TRBD2 matches 8 bases. The CDR3 covers 16 residues. With V trimmed by 10 bases and J by 5 bases, 16 bases remained unmatched. The CDR3 DNA reads as TGTGCCATCCGATACACTAGCGGCCTTTCCCACAATGAGCAGTTCTTC. Translating it yields CAIRYTSGLSHNEQFF.

This clonotype was found a few times. This chain connects TRBV20-1 to TRBJ2-1, with D tentatively TRBD1 (5 bases). The CDR3 is made up of 13 amino acids. V dropped 6 bases and J dropped 9 bases, with 18 bases sitting between them. Per the germline V gene, CDR1 is DFQATT and CDR2 is SNEGSKA (reference sequence). CDR3 bases: TGCAGTGCAAGGGCAGGGCTGGAGAGTGAGCAGTTCTTC. Protein: CSARAGLESEQFF.